Shown below are 20 T cell receptor beta chains from a single sample sequenced in a study of cytomegalovirus exposure and HLA in healthy donors (dated by TCRdb to the late 2010s). Library preparation employed the immunoSEQ multiplex PCR assay. TCRdb holds this immuneACCESS table with in-frame rearrangements only. Some clones are missing; in checked studies, unresolved V genes explain under half, and the rest has no known cause. In this sample the table shows tens of thousands of clones, around 97% of which occur a single time. Jointly, the top ten make up about 2.4% of the sample. The sample comprised PBMCs. These receptors all come from a man aged 18 to 29 in good health and CMV-seronegative.

The chain employs TRBV6-4 and TRBJ2-3, with 7 bases lining up with TRBD1. V was clipped by 3 bases and J by 2 bases; unmatched bases: 2. The germline V gene has CDR1 MRHNA and CDR2 SNTAGT. The CDR3 is 14 residues long. The DNA of the CDR3 is TGTGCCAGCAGTGAAGGGGGCACCACAGATACGCAGTATTTT. Protein sequence: CASSEGGTTDTQYF.

The chain is built from TRBV6-5 and TRBJ2-5; TRBD1 matches 7 bases. The V and J ends lost 5 bases and 0 bases, in that order; junction bases with no gene match: 6. The CDR3 extends over 15 amino acids. In germline, CDR1 is MNHEY, CDR2 SVGAGI. DNA of the CDR3: TGTGCCAGCAGTGCCACGGGACAGCACCAAGAGACCCAGTACTTC. This codes for CASSATGQHQETQYF.

This rearrangement joins TRBV7-6 to TRBJ2-5; 8 nucleotides line up with TRBD2. Germline CDR1 is SGHVS and CDR2 is FNYEAQ. CDR3 length: 15 residues. V shed 6 bases and J 3 bases; nucleotides not matched to a gene: 9. The chain's CDR3 is CASSSSHSGEETQYF. Written as DNA, the CDR3 is TGTGCCAGCAGTTCCTCTCATAGCGGGGAAGAGACCCAGTACTTC.

V usage is TRBV12-5 and J usage is TRBJ2-1; TRBD1 aligns across 9 bases. V trimming: 5 bases; J trimming: 6 bases; junction bases outside the gene matches: 8. This CDR3 comprises 15 residues. Germline CDR1 LGHNT, CDR2 FRNRAP. The CDR3 sequence is CASGPGTGRVNEQFF. For the CDR3, the DNA is TGTGCTAGTGGTCCAGGGACAGGGAGGGTCAATGAGCAGTTCTTC.

This chain uses TRBV19 with TRBJ1-3, with no clear D. The germline gives CDR1 LNHDA, CDR2 SQIVND (reference sequence). Trimming stripped 10 bases from V and 2 bases from J, with 18 bases between. There are 15 residues in the CDR3. The CDR3 sequence is CATQNQNRAGNTIYF. The CDR3 region has the DNA TGTGCCACCCAAAATCAAAACAGAGCTGGAAACACCATATATTTT.

This clone is a singleton in its sample. At the DNA level, this CDR3 is encoded by other sequences in the same sample as well. CDR3 DNA sequence: TGTGCCAGCAGTTCAACGTCTAGACTAGCGGGAGGGGGGAGGGCCGGGGAGCTGTTTTTT. This codes for CASSSTSRLAGGGRAGELFF. The rearrangement uses TRBV27 and TRBJ2-2, with 14 bases that match TRBD2. In germline, CDR1 is MNHEY, CDR2 SMNVEV (reference sequence). This CDR3 spans 20 amino acids. The trim removed 4 bases at V and 6 bases at J, leaving 16 bases unmatched.

This clone was seen only once. The chain recombines TRBV5-4 with TRBJ2-7, with 7 bases that match TRBD1. Unmatched junction bases numbered 6, after V lost 0 bases and J lost 6 bases. Germline-derived CDR1 and CDR2 are SGHNT and YYREEE (reference sequence). This CDR3 spans 14 amino acids. CDR3 sequence reads: CASSLGDSPGEQYF. In nucleotides, the CDR3 is TGTGCCAGCAGCTTGGGGGACAGCCCGGGCGAGCAGTACTTC. The full variable domain, completed using reference TRBV5-4 and TRBJ2-7, is ETGVTQSPTHLIKTRGQQVTLRCSSQSGHNTVSWYQQALGQGPQFIFQYYREEENGRGNFPPRFSGLQFPNYSSELNVNALELDDSALYLCASSLGDSPGEQYFGPGTRLTVT.

The J gene is TRBJ1-1, the V gene TRBV9; D is possibly TRBD1 (5 bases). In germline, CDR1 is SGDLS, CDR2 YYNGEE. Deletions cut 0 bases from V and 1 base from J, with 10 bases between. The CDR3 loop spans 15 amino acids. The CDR3 protein is CASSVVPGQNTEAFF. Written as DNA, the CDR3 is TGTGCCAGCAGCGTAGTTCCAGGGCAGAACACTGAAGCTTTCTTT.

The rearrangement joins TRBV5-1 to TRBJ2-1; possibly TRBD2 for D (5 bases). CDR1 is SGHRS, CDR2 YFSETQ, per germline. This CDR3 contains 16 residues. Trimming took 2 bases from V and 0 from J, leaving 12 bases between them. CDR3 coding DNA: TGCGCCAGCAGCTTAGACTACCCCAGCTCCTACAATGAGCAGTTCTTC. Translated, it gives CASSLDYPSSYNEQFF.

The genes are TRBV28 and TRBJ1-5; D gene unclear. This CDR3 has 14 amino acids. Per germline, CDR1 MDHEN and CDR2 SYDVKM. Trimming shortened V by 1 base and J by 2 bases, and 6 bases separated the two germline ends. The CDR3 DNA reads TGTGCCAGCAGTTTATCCCAGGGCAATCAGCCCCAGCATTTT. Translated, it gives CASSLSQGNQPQHF.

The chain uses TRBV28 and TRBJ2-7; TRBD1 is a possible D gene (6 bases). The CDR3 is 13 residues long. CDR1 MDHEN and CDR2 SYDVKM come from the germline V gene. V was cut by 5 bases and J by 6 bases, with 14 bases left in between. Here the CDR3 reads CASSATGSSEQYF. The CDR3 DNA is TGTGCCAGCAGTGCCACAGGGTCCAGCGAGCAGTACTTC.

The chain has TRBV11-3 and TRBJ1-2, with 7 bases that match TRBD1. This CDR3 spans 14 amino acids. J gave up 8 bases and V 1 base, and 7 bases lay outside the gene matches. Germline CDR1 is SGHNT and CDR2 is YENEEA. In DNA, the CDR3 is TGTGCCAGCAGCTTAGCCGGGACAGCTTCGGGCTACACCTTC. The encoded protein is CASSLAGTASGYTF.

The chain recombines TRBV9 with TRBJ1-5; no clear D gene. V was cut by 5 bases and J by 1 base, with 22 bases left in between. Germline CDR1 is SGDLS and CDR2 is YYNGEE. CDR3 size: 18 residues. In DNA, the CDR3 is TGTGCCAGCAGATTATCCGAGGGCCGAATCAAGAGCAATCAGCCCCAGCATTTT. As protein: CASRLSEGRIKSNQPQHF.

The V gene is TRBV11-2, the J gene TRBJ1-2, with 7 positions matching TRBD1. Trimming at V came to 6 bases and at J to 3 bases, leaving 7 bases not matched to a gene. CDR1 is SGHAT, CDR2 FQNNGV, per germline. CDR3 length: 14 amino acids. The CDR3 DNA is TGTGCCAGCAGAATAACCAGGGGGGACTATGGCTACACCTTC. It is translated as CASRITRGDYGYTF.

This chain uses TRBV5-1 with TRBJ1-1; the D is unclear. The V gene lost 5 bases and the J gene lost 4 bases, with 9 bases spanning the gap. This CDR3 comprises 12 residues. In germline, CDR1 is SGHRS, CDR2 YFSETQ. CDR3 nucleotides: TGCGCCAGCAGAGGTCCGGGCACTGAAGCTTTCTTT. This translates into CASRGPGTEAFF.

V usage is TRBV9 and J usage is TRBJ1-6; TRBD1 matches 7 bases. Trimming took 4 bases from V and 8 from J; bases not matched to a gene: 9. The germline V gene has CDR1 SGDLS and CDR2 YYNGEE. The CDR3 runs to 15 residues. The CDR3 reads CASSSSTGNYSPLHF. The CDR3 DNA follows: TGTGCCAGCAGCTCCTCGACAGGGAACTATTCACCCCTCCACTTT. The whole variable domain, remainder taken from reference TRBV9 and TRBJ1-6, is DSGVTQTPKHLITATGQRVTLRCSPRSGDLSVYWYQQSLDQGLQFLIQYYNGEERAKGNILERFSAQQFPDLHSELNLSSLELGDSALYFCASSSSTGNYSPLHFGNGTRLTVT.

The chain employs TRBV4-1 and TRBJ1-1; 8 bases map to TRBD1. Germline V gene data show CDR1 as MGHRA and CDR2 as YSYEKL. With 0 bases clipped from V and 10 bases from J, the junction kept 10 bases outside the gene matches. This CDR3 is 15 amino acids long. CDR3 nucleotide sequence: TGCGCCAGCAGCCAAGAAGACTGGCAGGGGGCTGGAGCTTTCTTT. Translated, it gives CASSQEDWQGAGAFF.

The chain has TRBV6-1 and TRBJ2-1, with 9 bases aligning to TRBD1. CDR3 length: 15 residues. The junction had 4 bases not matched to a gene; V was cut back by 6 bases and J by 1 base. From germline, CDR1 is MNHNS and CDR2 SASEGT. The chain's CDR3 is CASRSDRGSYNEQFF. The CDR3 DNA reads as TGTGCCAGCAGGTCCGACAGGGGGTCCTACAATGAGCAGTTCTTC.

J is TRBJ2-6 and V is TRBV11-2; 10 bases agree with TRBD1. V was clipped by 4 bases and J by 1 base; unmatched bases: 4. The length of the CDR3 is 17 residues. Germline V lookup: CDR1 SGHAT, CDR2 FQNNGV. CDR3 nucleotide sequence: TGTGCCAGCAGCTGGGGACAGGGGTTGTCTGGGGCCAACGTCCTGACTTTC. It translates to CASSWGQGLSGANVLTF.

This chain connects TRBV11-3 to TRBJ1-1, with 8 bases identical to TRBD1. This CDR3 region has 16 residues. Germline CDR1 reads SGHNT; CDR2 reads YENEEA. With V trimmed by 4 bases and J by 0 bases, 7 bases remained unmatched. CDR3 DNA: TGTGCCAGCAGCTCCAGGACAGGGAATATGAACACTGAAGCTTTCTTT. It codes for CASSSRTGNMNTEAFF.